The 30 T cell receptor beta chains listed next were all sequenced from one sample in a study of T cell responses to AZD1222 COVID-19 vaccine (dated by TCRdb to the early 2020s). The time point label corresponds to: baseline before first vaccination. Library preparation used the immunoSEQ multiplex PCR assay. The clones in this table, taken by TCRdb from immuneACCESS, are in-frame only. Not every clone is retained; where verified, under half of the shortfall comes from an unresolved V gene, and the cause of the rest is unknown. This sample is represented by 84,000 or so clones; over 80% of them were singletons. The ten most abundant clones make up approximately 15% of the sample. Material: peripheral blood, obtained on day 0 of AZD1222 vaccination. The source of these receptors is an adult in good health.

This clone occurred a few times. The chain carries TRBV28 and TRBJ1-1; possible D gene TRBD1, 5 bases. Trimming stripped 5 bases from V and 1 base from J, with 11 bases between. Germline loops: CDR1 MDHEN, CDR2 SYDVKM. CDR3 length equals 14 residues. The CDR3 loop is CASSIGTGNTEAFF. The CDR3, as DNA: TGTGCCAGCAGTATTGGGACGGGGAACACTGAAGCTTTCTTT.

This chain connects TRBV5-1 to TRBJ2-7; a possible D gene is TRBD2 (6 bases). The V gene's germline CDR1 is SGHRS and CDR2 YFSETQ. Deletions cut 5 bases from V and 3 bases from J, with 12 bases between. This CDR3 spans 13 amino acids. As DNA, the CDR3 is TGCGCCAGCAGGGTCCTAGCGAACTACGAGCAGTACTTC. Its translation: CASRVLANYEQYF.

This clone was seen a handful of times. The rearrangement joins TRBV5-1 to TRBJ1-2; 7 nucleotides line up with TRBD1. Germline CDR1 reads SGHRS; CDR2 reads YFSETQ. CDR3 length: 13 residues. Unmatched junction bases numbered 2, after V lost 4 bases and J lost 2 bases. In DNA form, the CDR3 reads TGCGCCAGCAGCACGACAGGGAACTATGGCTACACCTTC. Translated, it gives CASSTTGNYGYTF.

The V and J genes are TRBV21-1 and TRBJ1-1. TRBV21-1 constitutes a pseudogene. The CDR3 contains 13 residues. As DNA, the CDR3 is TGTGCCAGCAGCAAGAGCGAGAACACTGAAGCTTTCTTT. Its protein is CASSKSENTEAFF.

This clone was detected only a few times. The chain carries TRBV19 and TRBJ1-6, with D possibly being TRBD1 (5 bases). Germline loops: CDR1 LNHDA, CDR2 SQIVND (reference sequence). V dropped 10 bases and J dropped 7 bases, with 20 bases sitting between them. The CDR3 loop spans 15 amino acids. The CDR3 DNA follows: TGTGCCACCCTTCCCCGGAGAGGGGACAATTCACCCCTCCACTTT. It codes for CATLPRRGDNSPLHF.

The V gene is TRBV18, the J gene TRBJ2-7; the D gene is possibly TRBD2 (6 bases). The CDR3 has 15 amino acids. Trimming took off 5 bases at V and 1 base at J, with 15 bases between the two ends. CDR1 is KGHSH, CDR2 LQKENI, per germline. CDR3 nucleotides: TGTGCCAGCTCAAGTTCTAGCGTTTCGTCCTACGAGCAGTACTTC. Translation: CASSSSSVSSYEQYF.

The chain joins TRBV4-1 to TRBJ2-2, with TRBD2 matching 8 bases. The CDR3 consists of 15 residues. V shed 2 bases, J shed 5 bases, and the junction held 4 bases outside the gene matches. Germline assignment: CDR1 MGHRA and CDR2 YSYEKL. CDR3 nucleotide sequence: TGCGCCAGCAGCCAATCCGGGACTAGTACCGGGGAGCTGTTTTTT. Translation: CASSQSGTSTGELFF.

This clone was seen only a few times. This chain joins TRBV28 and TRBJ1-5, with no clear D. Between the trimmed V and J ends, which lost 3 bases and 1 base, there was a span of 10 bases. Per the germline V gene, CDR1 is MDHEN and CDR2 is SYDVKM. This CDR3 comprises 15 residues. The DNA of the CDR3 is TGTGCCAGCAGTTTCGCCGCCGGCAGCAATCAGCCCCAGCATTTT. Its translation: CASSFAAGSNQPQHF.

This rearrangement joins TRBV6-5 to TRBJ1-5; D gene ambiguous. The germline V gene has CDR1 MNHEY and CDR2 SVGAGI. V gave up 6 bases and J gave up 0 bases, with 6 bases separating them. The CDR3 has 13 amino acids. The chain's CDR3 is CASSHDSNQPQHF. The DNA of the CDR3 is TGTGCCAGCAGCCACGATAGCAATCAGCCCCAGCATTTT.

V usage is TRBV6-5 and J usage is TRBJ1-4; D unclear. This CDR3 is built from 13 residues. CDR1 and CDR2 from the germline V gene are MNHEY and SVGAGI. Trimming pared 3 bases from V and 8 bases from J, leaving 10 bases between. The CDR3 sequence is CASSYTGKEKLFF. As DNA, the CDR3 is TGTGCCAGCAGTTATACGGGGAAGGAAAAACTGTTTTTT.

This clone was seen a few times. The V and J genes are TRBV2 and TRBJ2-4; the match to TRBD2 covers 16 bases. Germline CDR1 is SNHLY and CDR2 is FYNNEI. The CDR3 is 20 amino acids. Trimming took 2 bases from V and 1 from J; bases not matched to a gene: 8. CDR3 DNA: TGTGCCAGCAGTGAATATGGGACTAGCGGGAGGGCCGGGGCCAAAAACATTCAGTACTTC. Translation: CASSEYGTSGRAGAKNIQYF. Together with reference TRBV2 and TRBJ2-4, the CDR3 gives the full variable domain: EPEVTQTPSHQVTQMGQEVILRCVPISNHLYFYWYRQILGQKVEFLVSFYNNEISEKSEIFDDQFSVERPDGSNFTLKIRSTKLEDSAMYFCASSEYGTSGRAGAKNIQYFGAGTRLSVL.

The genes are TRBV7-6 and TRBJ2-7; maybe TRBD1 (5 bases). Trimming pared 3 bases from V and 3 bases from J, leaving 15 bases between. The germline CDR1 and CDR2 sequences are SGHVS and FNYEAQ. The CDR3 runs to 15 residues. The CDR3 DNA follows: TGTGCCAGCAGCTTCGCCAGTGACAGATACTACGAGCAGTACTTC. Residues: CASSFASDRYYEQYF.

This clone turned up a few times. The junction shows a germline mismatch at one end, possibly a read error. The chain employs TRBV5-4 and TRBJ1-4; D perhaps matches TRBD1 (6 bases). The CDR3 length is 14 residues. Germline CDR1 is SGHNT and CDR2 is YYREEE (reference sequence). The CDR3 nucleotides read TGTGCCAGCACCTTGAGGGGGTCAGGTGAAAAACTGTTTTTT. Translated, it gives CASTLRGSGEKLFF.

The J gene is TRBJ2-1, the V gene TRBV2, with 8 bases aligning to TRBD2. Losses at the gene ends were 3 bases for V and 7 bases for J; bases not matched to a gene: 8. Germline-derived CDR1 and CDR2 are SNHLY and FYNNEI. CDR3 length: 15 amino acids. For the CDR3, the DNA is TGTGCCAGCAGTGACGGAGCGGGAGTGGGAAATGAGCAGTTCTTC. Translating gives CASSDGAGVGNEQFF. Full variable domain (remainder filled in from reference TRBV2 and TRBJ2-1): EPEVTQTPSHQVTQMGQEVILRCVPISNHLYFYWYRQILGQKVEFLVSFYNNEISEKSEIFDDQFSVERPDGSNFTLKIRSTKLEDSAMYFCASSDGAGVGNEQFFGPGTRLTVL.

The J gene is TRBJ1-1, the V gene TRBV6-5, with a weak D call TRBD1 (6 bases). Germline V CDR1 and CDR2: MNHEY, SVGAGI. There are 14 residues in the CDR3. V was trimmed by 6 bases and J by 1 base, leaving 12 bases between them. The CDR3 sequence is CASSHGQKNTEAFF. The CDR3 DNA reads TGTGCCAGCAGCCACGGACAGAAGAACACTGAAGCTTTCTTT.

The V and J genes are TRBV2 and TRBJ2-7, with 10 bases lining up with TRBD1. Germline V gene lookup returns CDR1 SNHLY and CDR2 FYNNEI. V was pared by 7 bases and J by 5 bases, with 8 bases of the junction left unmatched. CDR3 size: 14 residues. CDR3 in amino acids: CASKRGTGEHEQYF. In nucleotides, the CDR3 is TGTGCCAGCAAAAGGGGGACAGGGGAACACGAGCAGTACTTC.

This chain links TRBV18 with TRBJ2-7; D uncertain. Trimming left V 10 bases short and J 4 bases short, with 20 bases between. The CDR3 runs to 14 residues. Germline CDR1 is KGHSH and CDR2 is LQKENI. The CDR3 DNA reads as TGTGCCACCACACCAGCCGCGGCCAGATACGAGCAGTACTTC. It encodes CATTPAAARYEQYF.

The chain employs TRBV3-1 (or the pseudogene TRBV3-2) and TRBJ2-3; TRBD2 agrees at 10 bases. The CDR3 consists of 19 residues. The germline gives CDR1 LGHDT, CDR2 YNNKEL (reference sequence). V lost 4 bases and J lost 1; bases outside the gene matches: 14. CDR3 sequence reads: CASSPNPGLAPMGTDTQYF. The CDR3 region has the DNA TGTGCCAGCAGCCCCAATCCGGGACTAGCGCCGATGGGCACAGATACGCAGTATTTT.

The genes are TRBV7-3 and TRBJ1-5, with a possible D match to TRBD1 (6 bases). Looked up from germline, CDR1 is SGHTA and CDR2 is FQGTGA. Trimming left V 8 bases short and J 1 base short, with 12 bases between. The CDR3 totals 14 residues. The CDR3 coding sequence is TGTGCCAGCGGCGAAGGGGGAAGCAATCAGCCCCAGCATTTT. Amino acid sequence: CASGEGGSNQPQHF.

The rearrangement uses TRBV3-1 (or the pseudogene TRBV3-2) and TRBJ1-1; D remains unclear. The length of the CDR3 is 12 residues. V lost 2 bases and J lost 11, with 12 bases in between. The germline gives CDR1 LGHDT, CDR2 YNNKEL (reference sequence). DNA of the CDR3: TGTGCCAGCAGCCAAATGCGGGGTGAGGCTTTCTTT. Residues: CASSQMRGEAFF.

The chain links TRBV27 to TRBJ2-2, with D possibly matching TRBD1 (6 bases). The length of the CDR3 is 14 residues. CDR1 is MNHEY and CDR2 is SMNVEV in the germline V gene (reference sequence). The germline V and J ends were trimmed by 5 bases and 6 bases, with 13 bases remaining between them. CDR3 loop: CASSVRRGSGELFF. The CDR3, as DNA: TGTGCCAGCAGTGTACGCAGGGGATCCGGGGAGCTGTTTTTT.

The CDR3 region is CASSPGGVAASTDTQYF. DNA of the CDR3: TGTGCCAGCAGCCCAGGGGGGGTAGCCGCTAGCACAGATACGCAGTATTTT. The J gene is TRBJ2-3, the V gene TRBV9; the D gene could be TRBD1 or TRBD2 (7 bases each). The V gene lost 4 bases and the J gene lost 0 bases, with 18 bases spanning the gap. The germline CDR1 and CDR2 sequences are SGDLS and YYNGEE. The CDR3 is 17 residues long.

This rearrangement joins TRBV5-6 to TRBJ2-1; no clear D gene. Germline assignment: CDR1 SGHDT and CDR2 YYEEEE. This CDR3 is built from 13 residues. The V end was cut by 2 bases, the J end by 0 bases, with 3 bases between. The DNA for the CDR3 is TGTGCCAGCAGCTTAGGCTCCTACAATGAGCAGTTCTTC. Amino acid sequence: CASSLGSYNEQFF.

The V call is TRBV6-1, the J call TRBJ1-2, with 11 nucleotides matching TRBD1. The CDR3 loop spans 13 amino acids. In germline, CDR1 is MNHNS, CDR2 SASEGT. Germline trimming cut 8 bases from V and 8 bases from J; bases unmatched to any gene: 7. DNA of the CDR3: TGTGCCAGCCGGACAGGGGGCCCGCCCGGCTACACCTTC. This sequence encodes CASRTGGPPGYTF.

This CDR3 reads CASSTPGQGYEQYF. DNA of the CDR3: TGTGCCAGCAGTACCCCGGGACAAGGGTACGAGCAGTACTTC. The chain carries TRBV28 and TRBJ2-7; D may be TRBD1 (6 bases). Germline CDR1 and CDR2: MDHEN and SYDVKM. V shed 5 bases and J shed 4 bases, with 15 bases lying between them. The CDR3 runs 14 residues. The variable domain in full, completed from reference TRBV28 and TRBJ2-7, reads DVKVTQSSRYLVKRTGEKVFLECVQDMDHENMFWYRQDPGLGLRLIYFSYDVKMKEKGDIPEGYSVSREKKERFSLILESASTNQTSMYLCASSTPGQGYEQYFGPGTRLTVT.

J is TRBJ2-1 and V is TRBV3-1 (or the pseudogene TRBV3-2); no clear D. This CDR3 is 14 amino acids long. Trimming pared 3 bases from V and 0 bases from J, leaving 6 bases between. Germline V gene data show CDR1 as LGHDT and CDR2 as YNNKEL (reference sequence). The chain's CDR3 is CASSQRNSYNEQFF. The CDR3, as DNA: TGTGCCAGCAGCCAGCGGAACTCCTACAATGAGCAGTTCTTC.

This clone showed up just once. This chain connects TRBV6-5 to TRBJ1-4, with D possibly TRBD1 on 6 matching bases. The CDR3 has 13 amino acids. Deletions cut 10 bases from V and 5 bases from J, with 14 bases between. Germline-derived CDR1 and CDR2 are MNHEY and SVGAGI. CDR3 coding DNA: TGTGCCATCAAACAGGGAGGGAATGAAAAACTGTTTTTT. Translating gives CAIKQGGNEKLFF.

The rearrangement links TRBV6-6 to TRBJ2-2, with 8 bases identical to TRBD1. After removal of 5 bases from V and 6 bases from J, the junction contained 14 bases not matched to a gene. Germline V gives CDR1 MNHNY, CDR2 SVGAGI (reference sequence). The CDR3 is made up of 17 amino acids. CDR3 nucleotides: TGTGCCAGCAGTCCCCCCAGGGGGCAGGCGAGGGCCGGGGAGCTGTTTTTT. Amino acid sequence: CASSPPRGQARAGELFF.

This chain joins TRBV5-6 and TRBJ2-5; TRBD2 matches at 10 bases. The CDR3 spans 14 residues. The V segment lost 0 bases and the J segment 4 bases; nucleotides outside the gene matches: 0. Germline V lookup: CDR1 SGHDT, CDR2 YYEEEE. CDR3 nucleotide sequence: TGTGCCAGCAGCTTGGCTAGCGGGAGAGAGACCCAGTACTTC. This sequence encodes CASSLASGRETQYF.

The J gene is TRBJ2-1, the V gene TRBV21-1; TRBD2, the D gene given by the table, was not confirmed from the DNA. TRBV21-1 is tagged as a pseudogene. CDR3 length: 16 amino acids. The CDR3 here is CASSIMTSGDNNEQFF. The CDR3 region has the DNA TGTGCCAGCAGCATAATGACTAGCGGGGACAACAATGAGCAGTTCTTC.